The rows below give T cell receptor beta chains drawn from one sample of a study of Ad26.COV2.S vaccination and SARS-CoV-2 variants. Clones were read by immunoSEQ multiplex PCR, and TCRdb kept only the in-frame ones, dropping some. This table has about 400,000 clones, 70% to 90% appearing once. Sequenced here: peripheral blood, sampled in a trial of Ad26.COV2.S vaccine versus placebo. The receptors originated from a person aged 18 to 65 who received the Ad26.COV2.S COVID-19 vaccine or a placebo. Both conserved end residues are part of each CDR3. D genes are given only for firm matches. Not all rows give a size; the values are once, few, many and, for expanded clones, a class.

size,V,J,D,DNA,CDR3
NA,TRBV5-1,TRBJ2-5,NA,TGCGCCAGCAGCTGGGCAGGGTACCAAGAGACCCAGTACTTC,CASSWAGYQETQYF
NA,TRBV11-2,TRBJ2-5,NA,TGTGCCAGCAGCTTAAGCACAGGGGGGGGAGAGACCCAGTACTTC,CASSLSTGGGETQYF
NA,TRBV9,TRBJ2-1,TRBD2,TGTGCCAGCAGCGTAGTGGGGACTAGCGGACCTTACAATGAGCAGTTCTTC,CASSVVGTSGPYNEQFF
NA,TRBV3-1/TRBV3-2,TRBJ2-7,NA,TGTGCCAGCAGCGCCCGCAGCATAAGTTTCATGGCCTACGAGCAGTACTTC,CASSARSISFMAYEQYF
NA,TRBV9,TRBJ2-3,TRBD2,TGTGCCAGCAGCGTAAGCGGGAGTTGGGATACGCAGTATTTT,CASSVSGSWDTQYF
NA,TRBV19,TRBJ1-3,NA,TGTGCCAGTATGGCCAGAAACTCTGGAAACACCATATATTTT,CASMARNSGNTIYF
NA,TRBV5-5,TRBJ1-1,NA,TGTGCCAGCAGCTTGGGACAGAGGAACACTGAAGCTTTCTTT,CASSLGQRNTEAFF
many,TRBV29-1,TRBJ2-1,TRBD2,TGCAGCGTTGGAACAGCCGCTAGCGGGAGGTCCTCCTACAATGAGCAGTTCTTC,CSVGTAASGRSSYNEQFF
once,TRBV20-1,TRBJ2-1,NA,TGCAGTGCTAGTTCTAGGCACATCTACAATGAGCAGTTCTTC,CSASSRHIYNEQFF
NA,TRBV20-1,TRBJ2-7,TRBD2,TGCAGTGCTAGTCCCCTGACTAGCGGGAGGTCCTACGAGCAGTACTTC,CSASPLTSGRSYEQYF
few,TRBV7-2,TRBJ2-1,TRBD2,TGTGCCAGCAGCTTAATAACTAGCGGGAGAGGTGAGGTGTTCTTC,CASSLITSGRGEVFF
NA,TRBV18,TRBJ2-3,TRBD1,TGTGCCAGCTCACCACTCCCCGGGACAGGCACAGATACGCAGTATTTT,CASSPLPGTGTDTQYF
NA,TRBV29-1,TRBJ2-1,TRBD1,TGCAGCGTTGAAGATCTCGGGACAGGGGGCTACAATGAGCAGTTCTTC,CSVEDLGTGGYNEQFF
NA,TRBV18,TRBJ1-2,TRBD1,TGTGCCAGCTCACTAGAACACGGGACAGGGCTTATAAACTATGGCTACACCTTC,CASSLEHGTGLINYGYTF
NA,TRBV2,TRBJ2-7,NA,TGTGCCAGCAGTGAAGGGTCGGCGGTGCGGGGTGAGCAGTACTTC,CASSEGSAVRGEQYF
NA,TRBV28,TRBJ1-6,TRBD1,TGTGCCAGCAGCGACAGGGCTAATTCACCCCTCCACTTT,CASSDRANSPLHF
NA,TRBV24-1,TRBJ2-2,NA,TGTGCCACCAGTGACCCTGTGGTAGGGACGAACACCGGGGAGCTGTTTTTT,CATSDPVVGTNTGELFF
NA,TRBV19,TRBJ2-1,NA,TGTGCCAGTAGTACACAGGGATCATACAATGAGCAGTTCTTC,CASSTQGSYNEQFF
few,TRBV19,TRBJ2-7,TRBD1,TGTGCCAGTAGTATAGGGACAGGGGGTGACTACGAGCAGTACTTC,CASSIGTGGDYEQYF
NA,TRBV28,TRBJ2-1,TRBD2,TGTGCCAGCAGTTCGAGGGGCGCGGGGGTCCCCTACAATGAGCAGTTCTTC,CASSSRGAGVPYNEQFF
NA,TRBV2,TRBJ2-3,NA,TGTGCCAGATCAAGCGGGACAGGAGATACGCAGTATTTT,CARSSGTGDTQYF
NA,TRBV6-5,TRBJ2-1,TRBD1,TGTGCCAGCAGCTACTACCTACCCGGGACAGGGAATGAGCAGTTCTTC,CASSYYLPGTGNEQFF
NA,TRBV7-9,TRBJ1-3,NA,TGTGCCAGCAGCTTAGGGACCTCTGGAAACACCATATATTTT,CASSLGTSGNTIYF
NA,TRBV5-4,TRBJ2-7,NA,TGTGCCAGCAGCTTGGGGACAGAGTACGAGCAGTACTTC,CASSLGTEYEQYF
NA,TRBV19,TRBJ2-2,NA,TGTGCCAGTAGGGGTGGCGGGCCTATAACCGGGGAGCTGTTTTTT,CASRGGGPITGELFF
NA,TRBV5-6,TRBJ1-1,NA,TGTGCCAGCAGCTTGGTAGGGGGATCCAACACTGAAGCTTTCTTT,CASSLVGGSNTEAFF
NA,TRBV5-5,TRBJ2-5,TRBD1,TGTGCCAGCAGCTTGGGGCCCGGACAGGGGGAGACCCAGTACTTC,CASSLGPGQGETQYF
once,TRBV7-2,TRBJ1-2,TRBD1,TGTGCCAGCAGCTTATCCAGGGGGCCCTATGGCTACACCTTC,CASSLSRGPYGYTF
NA,TRBV7-2,TRBJ1-1,TRBD1,TGTGCCAGCAGCTTAGCGGGCAGGGGGGGCACTGAAGCTTTCTTT,CASSLAGRGGTEAFF
NA,TRBV18,TRBJ2-2,TRBD2,TGTGCCAGCTCAGGACTAGCGGGAGGCTTCCTGAACACCGGGGAGCTGTTTTTT,CASSGLAGGFLNTGELFF
NA,TRBV7-9,TRBJ2-2,NA,TGTGCCAGCAGGGTGGGGTCCGGGGAGCTGTTTTTT,CASRVGSGELFF
NA,TRBV24-1,TRBJ2-7,NA,TGTGCCACCAGTGAGGGGCCGACAGGGAGGAGCTCCTACGAGCAGTACTTC,CATSEGPTGRSSYEQYF
NA,TRBV29-1,TRBJ1-3,NA,TGCAGCGTTGAGGGCGAAAACACCATATATTTT,CSVEGENTIYF
NA,TRBV29-1,TRBJ2-7,NA,TGCAGCGTTGAATGGGGAGGGGGCGGCGGGTACGAGCAGTACTTC,CSVEWGGGGGYEQYF
NA,TRBV19,TRBJ2-7,TRBD2,TGTGCCAGTAGTAGGACTAGCGGGAGTTACGAGCAGTACTTC,CASSRTSGSYEQYF
few,TRBV5-4,TRBJ1-3,NA,TGTGCCAGCAGCTTGGATCTCGGCGGCCCTGGAAACACCATATATTTT,CASSLDLGGPGNTIYF
once,TRBV5-5,TRBJ2-7,TRBD2,TGTGCCAGCAGCTCCCCGGGGAGGGACGAGCAGTACTTC,CASSSPGRDEQYF
once,TRBV7-2,TRBJ1-2,TRBD1,TGTGCCAGCAGCATTGGGACAGGGGGGTTGGTCTATGGCTACACCTTC,CASSIGTGGLVYGYTF
NA,TRBV5-4,TRBJ2-1,TRBD2,TGTGCCAGCAGCACCTCGACTAGCGGGACAGCCAATGAGCAGTTCTTC,CASSTSTSGTANEQFF
NA,TRBV9,TRBJ1-1,NA,TGTGCCAGCAGCCCCTCGGGTGGTAGCGGCACTGAAGCTTTCTTT,CASSPSGGSGTEAFF
few,TRBV6-4,TRBJ2-1,TRBD1,TGTGCCAGCAGTGGGGGACAGGGCTCCTACAATGAGCAGTTCTTC,CASSGGQGSYNEQFF